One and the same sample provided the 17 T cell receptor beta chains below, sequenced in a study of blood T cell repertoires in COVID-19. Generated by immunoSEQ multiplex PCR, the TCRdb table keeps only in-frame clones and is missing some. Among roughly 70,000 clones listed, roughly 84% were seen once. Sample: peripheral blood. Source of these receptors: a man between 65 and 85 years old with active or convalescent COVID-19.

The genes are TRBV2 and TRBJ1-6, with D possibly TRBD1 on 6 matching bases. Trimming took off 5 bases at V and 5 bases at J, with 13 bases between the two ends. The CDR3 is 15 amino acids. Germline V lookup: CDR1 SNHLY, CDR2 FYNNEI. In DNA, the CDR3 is TGTGCCAGCAGTATCCCTACAGGGAATAATTCACCCCTCCACTTT. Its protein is CASSIPTGNNSPLHF.

CDR3 sequence: CASSPSQGAERAFF. CDR3 in DNA: TGTGCCAGCTCACCTTCACAGGGGGCGGAAAGAGCTTTCTTT. The J gene is TRBJ1-1, the V gene TRBV18; TRBD1 matches at 9 bases. Germline lookup yields CDR1 KGHSH and CDR2 LQKENI. CDR3 length: 14 amino acids. The ends lost 3 bases at V and 10 bases at J; junction bases unmatched: 9.

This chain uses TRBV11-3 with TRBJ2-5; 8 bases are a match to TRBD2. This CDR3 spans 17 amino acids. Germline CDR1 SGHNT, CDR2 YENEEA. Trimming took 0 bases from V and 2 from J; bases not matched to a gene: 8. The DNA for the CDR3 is TGTGCCAGCAGCTTAGATAGGGGCGGGGGGCCTCAAGAGACCCAGTACTTC. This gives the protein CASSLDRGGGPQETQYF.

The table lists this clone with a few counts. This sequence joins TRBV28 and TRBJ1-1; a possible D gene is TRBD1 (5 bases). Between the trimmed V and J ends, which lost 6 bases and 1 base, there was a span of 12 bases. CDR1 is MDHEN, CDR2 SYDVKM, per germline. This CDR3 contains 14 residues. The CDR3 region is CASRGGTPNTEAFF. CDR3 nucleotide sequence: TGTGCCAGCAGGGGGGGGACGCCGAACACTGAAGCTTTCTTT.

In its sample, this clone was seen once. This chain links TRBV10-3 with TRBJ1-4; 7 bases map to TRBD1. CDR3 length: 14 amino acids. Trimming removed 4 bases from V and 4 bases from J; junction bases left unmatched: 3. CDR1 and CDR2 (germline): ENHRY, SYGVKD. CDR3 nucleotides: TGTGCCATCAGTGGGGACAGAATTAATGAAAAACTGTTTTTT. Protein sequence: CAISGDRINEKLFF.

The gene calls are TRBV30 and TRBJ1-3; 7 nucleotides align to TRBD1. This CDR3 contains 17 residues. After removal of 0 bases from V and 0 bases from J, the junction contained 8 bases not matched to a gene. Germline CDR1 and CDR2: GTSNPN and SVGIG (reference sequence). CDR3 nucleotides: TGTGCCTGGAGTGTATTCTCAGGGGGTAGCTCTGGAAACACCATATATTTT. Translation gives CAWSVFSGGSSGNTIYF.

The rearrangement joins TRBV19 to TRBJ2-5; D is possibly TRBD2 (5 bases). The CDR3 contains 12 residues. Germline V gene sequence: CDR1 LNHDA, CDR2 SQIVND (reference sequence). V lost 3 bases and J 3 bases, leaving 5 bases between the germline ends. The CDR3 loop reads CASSMREETQYF. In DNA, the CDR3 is TGTGCCAGTAGTATGAGGGAAGAGACCCAGTACTTC.

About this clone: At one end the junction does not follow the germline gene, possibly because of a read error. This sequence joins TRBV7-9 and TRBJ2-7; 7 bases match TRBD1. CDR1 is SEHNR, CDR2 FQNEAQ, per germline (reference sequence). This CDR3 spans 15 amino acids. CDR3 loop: CASSLRQGVKDEQHF. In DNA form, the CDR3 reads TGTGCCAGCAGCTTAAGGCAGGGGGTTAAGGACGAGCAGCACTTC. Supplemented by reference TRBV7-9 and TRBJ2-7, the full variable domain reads DTGVSQNPRHKITKRGQNVTFRCDPISEHNRLYWYRQTLGQGPEFLTYFQNEAQLEKSRLLSDRFSAERPKGSFSTLEIQRTEQGDSAMYLCASSLRQGVKDEQHFGPGTRLTVT.

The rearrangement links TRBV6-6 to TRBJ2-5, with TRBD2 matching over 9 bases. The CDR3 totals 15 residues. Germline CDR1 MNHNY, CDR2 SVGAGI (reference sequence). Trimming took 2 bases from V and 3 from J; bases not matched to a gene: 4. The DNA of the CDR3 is TGTGCCAGCAGTTACCGGGCTAGCGGGGAAGAGACCCAGTACTTC. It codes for CASSYRASGEETQYF.

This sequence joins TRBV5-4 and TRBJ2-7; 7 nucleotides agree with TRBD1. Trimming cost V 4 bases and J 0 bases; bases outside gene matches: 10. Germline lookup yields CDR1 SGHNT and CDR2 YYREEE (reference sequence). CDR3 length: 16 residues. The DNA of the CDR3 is TGTGCCAGCAGCGCGCGACAGGGCCCTAGCTCCTACGAGCAGTACTTC. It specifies CASSARQGPSSYEQYF. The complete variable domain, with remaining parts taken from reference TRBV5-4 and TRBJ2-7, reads ETGVTQSPTHLIKTRGQQVTLRCSSQSGHNTVSWYQQALGQGPQFIFQYYREEENGRGNFPPRFSGLQFPNYSSELNVNALELDDSALYLCASSARQGPSSYEQYFGPGTRLTVT.

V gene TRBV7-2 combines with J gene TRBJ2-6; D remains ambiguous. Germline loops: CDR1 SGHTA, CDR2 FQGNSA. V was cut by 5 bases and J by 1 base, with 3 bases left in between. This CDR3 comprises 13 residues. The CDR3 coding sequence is TGTGCCAGCAGCGTATCTGGGGCCAACGTCCTGACTTTC. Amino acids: CASSVSGANVLTF.

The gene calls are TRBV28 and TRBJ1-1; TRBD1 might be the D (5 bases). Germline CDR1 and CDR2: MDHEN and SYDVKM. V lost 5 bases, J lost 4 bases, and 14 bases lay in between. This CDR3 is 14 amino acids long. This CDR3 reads CASSTYRTRTEAFF. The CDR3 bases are TGTGCCAGCAGTACCTACAGGACCCGCACTGAAGCTTTCTTT.

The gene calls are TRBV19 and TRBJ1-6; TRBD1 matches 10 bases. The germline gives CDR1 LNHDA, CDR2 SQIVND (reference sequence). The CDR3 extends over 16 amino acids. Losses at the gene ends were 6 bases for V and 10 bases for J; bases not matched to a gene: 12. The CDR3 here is CASRDPGQGPESPLHF. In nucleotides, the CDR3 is TGTGCCAGTAGGGATCCGGGACAGGGGCCCGAATCACCCCTCCACTTT.

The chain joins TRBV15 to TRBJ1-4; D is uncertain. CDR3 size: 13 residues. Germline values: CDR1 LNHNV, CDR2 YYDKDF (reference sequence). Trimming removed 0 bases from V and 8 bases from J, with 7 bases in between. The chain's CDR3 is CATSRDQQEKLFF. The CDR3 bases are TGTGCCACCAGCAGAGATCAACAGGAAAAACTGTTTTTT.

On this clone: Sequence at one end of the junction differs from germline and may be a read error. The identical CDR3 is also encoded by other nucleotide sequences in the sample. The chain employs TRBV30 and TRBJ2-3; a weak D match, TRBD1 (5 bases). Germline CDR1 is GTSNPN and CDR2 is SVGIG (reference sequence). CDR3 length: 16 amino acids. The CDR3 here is CAWSDLTVSGTDTQYF. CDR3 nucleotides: TGTGCCTGGAGTGACCTGACAGTTTCTGGCACAGATACGCAATATTTT.

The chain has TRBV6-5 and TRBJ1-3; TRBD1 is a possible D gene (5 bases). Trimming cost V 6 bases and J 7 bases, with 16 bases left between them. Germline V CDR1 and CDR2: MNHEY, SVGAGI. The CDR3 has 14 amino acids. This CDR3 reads CASSQSWGKNTIYF. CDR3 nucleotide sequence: TGTGCCAGCAGCCAATCATGGGGCAAGAACACCATATATTTT.

The CDR3 sequence is CASSQATGTSGETQYF. The DNA for the CDR3 is TGCGCCAGCAGCCAAGCTACTGGGACTAGCGGAGAGACCCAGTACTTC. The J gene is TRBJ2-5, the V gene TRBV4-1; 11 nucleotides line up with TRBD2. Unmatched junction bases numbered 5, after V lost 1 base and J lost 4 bases. The CDR3 has 16 amino acids. Germline CDR1 is MGHRA and CDR2 is YSYEKL.